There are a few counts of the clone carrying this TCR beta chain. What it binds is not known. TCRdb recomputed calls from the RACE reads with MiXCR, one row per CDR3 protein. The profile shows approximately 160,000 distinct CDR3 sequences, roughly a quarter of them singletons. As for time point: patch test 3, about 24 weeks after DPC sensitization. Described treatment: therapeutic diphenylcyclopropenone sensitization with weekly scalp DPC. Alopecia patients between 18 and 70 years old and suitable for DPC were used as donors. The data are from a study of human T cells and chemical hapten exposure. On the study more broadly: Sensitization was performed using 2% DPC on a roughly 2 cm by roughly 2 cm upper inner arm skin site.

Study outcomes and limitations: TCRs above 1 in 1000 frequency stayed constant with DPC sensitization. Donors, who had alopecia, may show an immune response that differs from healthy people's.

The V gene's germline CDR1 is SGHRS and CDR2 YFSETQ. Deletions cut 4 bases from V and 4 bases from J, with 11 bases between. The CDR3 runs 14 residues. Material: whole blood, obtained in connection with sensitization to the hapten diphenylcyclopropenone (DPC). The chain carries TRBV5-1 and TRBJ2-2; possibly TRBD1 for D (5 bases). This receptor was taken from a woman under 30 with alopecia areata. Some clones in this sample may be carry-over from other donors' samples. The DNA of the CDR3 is TGCGCCAGCAGCCTCAGACAGACCACCGGGGAGCTGTTTTTT. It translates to CASSLRQTTGELFF.